This T cell receptor (beta chain) appears in the sequencing data of a study of blood T cell repertoires in COVID-19. Study summary: Sample material is recorded as cDNA or gDNA derived from T cells, B-cell-depleted T cells, or PBMCs.

In the study's own analysis: Reference gene primers were amplified, and this amplification served to estimate nucleated cell counts. TCRdb's table, derived via immunoSEQ multiplex PCR, lists solely in-frame clones and lacks some. V and J calls plus clone size are reproduced from that table; the DNA served to infer D and trimming. The data hold about 180,000 clones, with approximately 80% observed a single time. This CDR3 is 15 amino acids long. The V and J ends lost 3 bases and 4 bases respectively, with 13 bases between them. Germline CDR1 LNHDA, CDR2 SQIVND (reference sequence). All enrollees were roughly 18 to 90 years old and from 20 to 30 US areas.

The sequenced sample consisted of PBMCs or T cells enriched from blood (not recorded which). The chain couples TRBV19 to TRBJ1-3; D perhaps matches TRBD1 (5 bases). The TCR comes from a man aged 60 to 75 who had been exposed to COVID-19. The CDR3 DNA follows: TGTGCCAGTAGTATCACAGGCCGAACGGGAAACACCATATATTTT. The encoded protein is CASSITGRTGNTIYF.